The subject of this entry is one T cell receptor (beta chain). Its antigen is undetermined. The sample comes from a study of cytomegalovirus exposure and HLA in healthy donors. The PCR ran on 60 Vbeta and 13 Jbeta primers. Assay used: immunoSEQ multiplex PCR; TCRdb lists only in-frame clones, some missing. There are 70,000 or so clones in the sample, with 2.5% to 3% held by the top ten. V gave up 0 bases and J gave up 7 bases; unmatched junction bases: 15. CDR1 LGHNA and CDR2 YNFKEQ come from the germline V gene. The CDR3 is made up of 18 amino acids. Findings and caveats of the study: Cytomegalovirus-associated status was assigned to 164 TCR beta chains. Sequencing likely produced, as an artifact, a cluster of highly shared sequence variants.

This chain uses TRBV4-2 with TRBJ2-1; 7 nucleotides agree with TRBD2. The TCR sequence derives from a man between 35 and 55 years old in good health and CMV-seronegative. Sequencing was done on a sample of PBMCs. The CDR3: CASSQDLGGRGFQNEQFF. CDR3 DNA sequence: TGTGCCAGCAGCCAAGATCTGGGCGGGCGGGGGTTTCAGAATGAGCAGTTCTTC.